This TCR beta chain stems from a study of identical twins. Study-level results: Researchers reported excess low generation probability among twin-shared out-of-frame alpha sequences.

Each CDR3 protein gets one entry after TCRdb re-called the 5' RACE reads with MiXCR. The table includes 350,000 to 400,000 distinct CDR3 sequences, 8.5% to 10% detected once. In every case, the donor was a healthy Caucasian. The CDR3 runs to 14 residues. Deletions cut 6 bases from V and 1 base from J, with 10 bases between. This clonotype has a count of ten or more. Its matching antigen is unknown. The TCR originated in a woman aged 45-59 years in good health. Sequenced material: naive T cells sorted from blood. The chain employs TRBV12-3 or TRBV12-4 and TRBJ1-5, with D perhaps TRBD1 (5 bases). The CDR3 coding sequence is TGTGCCAGCAGGGAGGGGTTGAGCAATCAGCCCCAGCATTTT. Encoded protein: CASREGLSNQPQHF.